Detailed here is one TCR beta chain. The antigen is unknown. This sample was taken from a study of blood T cells in healthy people across ages. Study-wide context: About one barcoded beta molecule per two T cells was captured by template switching.

The germline V gene has CDR1 MNHEY and CDR2 SMNVEV (reference sequence). Trimming took 5 bases from V and 3 from J, leaving 19 bases between them. This CDR3 is 16 amino acids long. Whole-study findings and limits: A roughly linear age-dependent decrease characterized TCR beta diversity per million T cells.

A second PCR of roughly 7 to 11 cycles used a sample-barcoded 5' primer and a J-beta primer mix. Every cDNA was tagged by a template-switch adaptor with 12 random nucleotides. Using its own MiXCR run on the 5' RACE reads, TCRdb lists one record per CDR3 protein. The profile shows over 1,200,000 distinct CDR3 sequences, around 59% of them singletons. V is TRBV27 and J is TRBJ1-1, with a tentative D call TRBD1 (6 bases). The source of this sequence is a man between 18 and 29 years old in good health. The specimen was blood. The CDR3 reads CASSPGGAGWYTEAFF. Written as DNA, the CDR3 is TGTGCCAGCAGTCCGGGGGGCGCTGGGTGGTACACTGAAGCTTTCTTT.